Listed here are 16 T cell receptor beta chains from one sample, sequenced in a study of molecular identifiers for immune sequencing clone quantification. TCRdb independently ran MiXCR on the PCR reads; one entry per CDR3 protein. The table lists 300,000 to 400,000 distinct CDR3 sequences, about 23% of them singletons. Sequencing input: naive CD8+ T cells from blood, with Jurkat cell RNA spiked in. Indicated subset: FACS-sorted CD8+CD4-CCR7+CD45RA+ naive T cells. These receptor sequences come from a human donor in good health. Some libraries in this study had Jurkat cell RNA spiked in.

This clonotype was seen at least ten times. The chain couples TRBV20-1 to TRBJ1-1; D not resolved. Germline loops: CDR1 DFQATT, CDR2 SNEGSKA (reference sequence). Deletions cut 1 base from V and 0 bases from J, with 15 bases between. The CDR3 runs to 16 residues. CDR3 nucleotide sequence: TGCAGTGCTAGAGGGACGGATCGAATAATGAACACTGAAGCTTTCTTT. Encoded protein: CSARGTDRIMNTEAFF.

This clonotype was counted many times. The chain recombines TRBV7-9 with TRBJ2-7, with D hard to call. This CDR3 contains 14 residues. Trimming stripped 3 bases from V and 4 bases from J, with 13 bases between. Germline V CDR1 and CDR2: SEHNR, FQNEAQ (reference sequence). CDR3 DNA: TGTGCCAGCAGCTTCCCAGAAGGGCCATACGAGCAGTACTTC. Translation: CASSFPEGPYEQYF.

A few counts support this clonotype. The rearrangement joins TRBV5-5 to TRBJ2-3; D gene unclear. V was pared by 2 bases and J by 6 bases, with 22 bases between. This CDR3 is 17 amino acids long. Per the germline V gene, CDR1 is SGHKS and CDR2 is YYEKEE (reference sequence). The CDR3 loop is CASSFYEVALVIDTQYF. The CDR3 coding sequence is TGTGCCAGCAGCTTCTACGAGGTAGCCCTCGTTATTGATACGCAGTATTTT.

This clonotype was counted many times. CDR3 residues: CASSYPGTAEQYF. Written as DNA, the CDR3 is TGCGCCAGCAGCTACCCCGGGACAGCCGAGCAGTACTTC. V gene TRBV5-1 combines with J gene TRBJ2-7, with TRBD1 matching over 7 bases. This CDR3 comprises 13 residues. CDR1 SGHRS and CDR2 YFSETQ come from the germline V gene. Trimming at V came to 3 bases and at J to 6 bases, leaving 6 bases not matched to a gene.

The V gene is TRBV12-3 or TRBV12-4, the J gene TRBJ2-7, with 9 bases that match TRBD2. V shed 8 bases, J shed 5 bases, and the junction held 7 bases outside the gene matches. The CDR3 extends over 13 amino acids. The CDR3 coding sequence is TGTGCCAGCCGGGGACTAGCACTTCACGAGCAGTACTTC. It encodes CASRGLALHEQYF.

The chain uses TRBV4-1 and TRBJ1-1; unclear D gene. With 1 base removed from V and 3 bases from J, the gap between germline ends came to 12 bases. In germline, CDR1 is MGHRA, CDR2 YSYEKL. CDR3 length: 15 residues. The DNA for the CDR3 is TGCGCCAGCAGCCAAGTCAAAGGGCTTGACACTGAAGCTTTCTTT. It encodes CASSQVKGLDTEAFF.

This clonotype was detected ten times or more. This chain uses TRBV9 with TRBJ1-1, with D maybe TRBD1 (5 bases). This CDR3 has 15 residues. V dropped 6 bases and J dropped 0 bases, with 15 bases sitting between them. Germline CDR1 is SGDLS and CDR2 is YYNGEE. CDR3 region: CASTVTGAMNTEAFF. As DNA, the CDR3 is TGTGCCAGCACCGTTACCGGGGCAATGAACACTGAAGCTTTCTTT.

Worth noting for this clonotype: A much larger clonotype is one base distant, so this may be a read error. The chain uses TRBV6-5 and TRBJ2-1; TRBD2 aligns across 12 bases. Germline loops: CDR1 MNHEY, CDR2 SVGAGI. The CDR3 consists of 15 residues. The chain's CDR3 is CTSSPLAGGYNEQFF. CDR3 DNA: TGTACCAGCAGTCCCCTAGCGGGGGGGTACAATGAGCAGTTCTTC.

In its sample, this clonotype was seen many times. CDR3 in DNA: TGCAGCGCCGCCCAGGGTTCGGGGGCTACGTCTAACTATGGCTACACCTTC. It is translated as CSAAQGSGATSNYGYTF. This rearrangement joins TRBV29-1 to TRBJ1-2; D may be TRBD1 (6 bases). Trimming left V 7 bases short and J 0 bases short, with 24 bases between. The CDR3 totals 17 residues. The germline CDR1 and CDR2 sequences are SQVTM and ANQGSEA. Variable domain in full (rest from reference TRBV29-1 and TRBJ1-2): SAVISQKPSRDICQRGTSLTIQCQVDSQVTMMFWYRQQPGQSLTLIATANQGSEATYESGFVIDKFPISRPNLTFSTLTVSNMSPEDSSIYLCSAAQGSGATSNYGYTFGSGTRLTVV.

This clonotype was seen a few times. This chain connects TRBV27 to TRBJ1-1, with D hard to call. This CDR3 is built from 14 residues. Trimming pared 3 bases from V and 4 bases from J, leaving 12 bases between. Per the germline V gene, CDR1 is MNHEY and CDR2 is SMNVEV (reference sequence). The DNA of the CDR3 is TGTGCCAGCAGTTTGTCCGGGATCGCCACTGAAGCTTTCTTT. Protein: CASSLSGIATEAFF.

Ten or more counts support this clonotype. The DNA for the CDR3 is TGCAGTGCTAGAGATCCGGAGGGCATCGAAAAACTGTTTTTT. Protein: CSARDPEGIEKLFF. V gene TRBV20-1 combines with J gene TRBJ1-4; D not certain. This CDR3 spans 14 amino acids. Germline CDR1 DFQATT, CDR2 SNEGSKA (reference sequence). The V end was cut by 0 bases, the J end by 8 bases, with 13 bases between.

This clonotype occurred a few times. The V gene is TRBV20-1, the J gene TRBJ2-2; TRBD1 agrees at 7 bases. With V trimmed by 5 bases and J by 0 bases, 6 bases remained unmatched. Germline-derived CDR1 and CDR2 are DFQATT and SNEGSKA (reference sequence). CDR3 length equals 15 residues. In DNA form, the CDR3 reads TGCAGTGCTTCGAGACAGGGAGCGAACACCGGGGAGCTGTTTTTT. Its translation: CSASRQGANTGELFF.

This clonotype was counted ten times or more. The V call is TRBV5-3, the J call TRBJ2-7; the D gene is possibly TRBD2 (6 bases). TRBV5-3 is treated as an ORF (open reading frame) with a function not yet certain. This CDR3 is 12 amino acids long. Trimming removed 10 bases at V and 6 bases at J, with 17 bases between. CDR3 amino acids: CAVTRRELEQYF. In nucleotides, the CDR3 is TGTGCCGTCACGAGGCGGGAACTCGAGCAGTACTTC.

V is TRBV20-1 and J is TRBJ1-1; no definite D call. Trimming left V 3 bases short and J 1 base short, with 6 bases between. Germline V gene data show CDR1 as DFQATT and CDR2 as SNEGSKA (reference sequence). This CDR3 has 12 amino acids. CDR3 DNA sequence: TGCAGTGCTAGGAAAAAGAACACTGAAGCTTTCTTT. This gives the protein CSARKKNTEAFF.

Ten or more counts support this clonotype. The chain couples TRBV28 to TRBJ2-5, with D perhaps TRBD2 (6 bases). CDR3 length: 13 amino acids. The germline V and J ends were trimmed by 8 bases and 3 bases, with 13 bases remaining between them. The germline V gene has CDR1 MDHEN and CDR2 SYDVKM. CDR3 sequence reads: CASEGGIEETQYF. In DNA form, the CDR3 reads TGTGCCAGCGAGGGCGGGATCGAAGAGACCCAGTACTTC.

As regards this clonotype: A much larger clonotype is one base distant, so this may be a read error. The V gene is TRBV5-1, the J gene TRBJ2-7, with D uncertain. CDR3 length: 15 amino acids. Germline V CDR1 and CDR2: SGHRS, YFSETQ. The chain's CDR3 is CASSLVYGGEYEQCF. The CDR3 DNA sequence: TGCGCCAGCAGCTTGGTGTACGGCGGAGAATACGAGCAGTGCTTC.